The entry below describes one TCR beta chain. There are a few counts of this clonotype. Its antigen has not been determined. Nothing much larger sits one base from this clone, and base qualities are not available. The donors were roughly 40 Caucasian individuals from Russia, aged roughly 6 to 95 years, who were systemically healthy. Each donor gave 8 to 10 milliliters of peripheral blood, drawn into EDTA-treated Vacutainer tubes. PBMCs were isolated by Ficoll-Paque density-gradient centrifugation, with at least 6 million obtained per sample. Trizol reagent was used to extract total RNA from the PBMCs, yielding at least 5.5 micrograms per sample. The percentages of naive CD45RAhigh/CD27high T cells were determined by flow cytometry on a PBMC aliquot from every donor. This sample stems from a study of blood T cells in healthy people across ages (dated by TCRdb to about 2015). Regarding the complete study: In model experiments, roughly one uniquely barcoded TCR beta cDNA molecule per two T cells was captured by template switching. Using deep sequencing normalized with unique cDNA molecular identifiers, the study measured how TCR beta repertoire diversity changes with age. Four age groups were formed from the donors: young (average approximately 15 years), middle-aged (approximately 39), aged (62) and long-lived (less than 85). To avoid experimental bias, donors of different ages were randomly spread across the sequencing lanes. The study analyzed two additional independent replicas of 1 million unique cDNA reads from the same blood draw for two donors, one aged 18 to 29 and one aged 80 or older.

Broad study findings and their caveats: Donor CMV infection status was unknown, potentially confounding age-related changes in expanded clonotypes. The long-lived group showed more naive CD4+ T cells, fewer expanded clones and increased TCR diversity than the aged group, suggesting age selection. Estimates of total diversity based on one million sequenced T cells were considered lower bounds and underestimates. Since profiling was done on bulk unsorted PBMCs, naive and antigen-experienced compartments could not be conclusively compared. Observed TCR beta diversity correlated strongly with the percentage of naive T cells measured by flow cytometry. Observed TCR beta diversity per million T cells fell roughly linearly with age, and a significant reduction was already apparent by age approximately 41.

Trimming leaves V shorter by 3 bases and J shorter by 3 bases, with the junction holding 5 bases beyond the gene matches. From the cysteine up to the phenylalanine, the CDR3 has a length of 15 residues. The kept DNA is CDR3 alone, 45 bases in frame from the first base. Library method: 5' RACE. The run used an Illumina HiSeq 2500. A second PCR of roughly 7 to 12 cycles was run with a J-beta primer mix and a sample-barcoded 5' primer. A template-switch 5' adaptor carrying 12 random nucleotides introduced a unique molecular identifier onto each TCR beta cDNA molecule. At least 2.5 million CDR3-containing paired-end reads were obtained from each sample. The Mint cDNA synthesis kit, primed by a TRBC-specific oligonucleotide, was used to synthesize first-strand cDNA from all RNA. All cDNA was treated with uracil-DNA glycosylase and then went through a first 18-cycle PCR with the universal primers M1SS and BC2_uni_R. As for how the authors treated the data: For normalization, 1 million high-quality reads, each with a distinct molecular identifier, were randomly selected from each sample. Instead of being binned into consensus sequences, reads that shared molecular identifiers were thrown out. CDR3 identification, clonotype clustering and error correction used MiTCR with a Q25 quality threshold and the strictest error-elimination algorithm. A nonparametric unseen species model using Euler transformation provided a lower-bound estimate of total TCR beta diversity. TCRdb itself trimmed the public reads at Q25 with fastp, ran MiXCR and retained productive beta chains. Every CDR3 protein is listed once, alongside the most common genes and DNA of its rows. TCRdb's processing, not the authors', yielded these V and J calls. This sample gives about 1.4 million distinct CDR3 sequences in total; approximately 59% of them show up just once. The ten largest clones take up approximately 7% of the sample.

The sample taken for sequencing was blood. The chain is assembled from TRBV12-3 or TRBV12-4 and TRBJ2-1; a stretch of 7 junction bases matches TRBD2. This TCR came from a man aged 18 to 35 in good health. The CDR3 corresponds to CASSFWLAVYNEQFF. The DNA reads TGTGCCAGCAGTTTTTGGCTAGCGGTCTACAATGAGCAGTTCTTC.